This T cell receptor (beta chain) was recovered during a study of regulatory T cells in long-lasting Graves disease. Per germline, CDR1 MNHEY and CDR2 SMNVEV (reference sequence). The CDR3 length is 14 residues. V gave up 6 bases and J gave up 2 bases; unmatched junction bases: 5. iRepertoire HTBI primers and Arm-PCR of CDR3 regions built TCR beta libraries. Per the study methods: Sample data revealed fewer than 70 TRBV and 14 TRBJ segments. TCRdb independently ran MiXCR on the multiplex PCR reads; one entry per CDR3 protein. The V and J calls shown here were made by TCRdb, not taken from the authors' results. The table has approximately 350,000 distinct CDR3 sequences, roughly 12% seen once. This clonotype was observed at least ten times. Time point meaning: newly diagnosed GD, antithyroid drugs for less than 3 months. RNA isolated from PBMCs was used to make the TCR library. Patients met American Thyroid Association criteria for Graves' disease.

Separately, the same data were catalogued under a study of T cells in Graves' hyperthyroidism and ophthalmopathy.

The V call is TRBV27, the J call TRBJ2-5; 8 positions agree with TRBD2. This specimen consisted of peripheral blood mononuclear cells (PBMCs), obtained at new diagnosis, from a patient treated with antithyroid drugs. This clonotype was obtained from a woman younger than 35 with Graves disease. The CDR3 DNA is TGTGCCAGCAGAATTATAGCGGGGCAAGAGACCCAGTACTTC. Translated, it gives CASRIIAGQETQYF.